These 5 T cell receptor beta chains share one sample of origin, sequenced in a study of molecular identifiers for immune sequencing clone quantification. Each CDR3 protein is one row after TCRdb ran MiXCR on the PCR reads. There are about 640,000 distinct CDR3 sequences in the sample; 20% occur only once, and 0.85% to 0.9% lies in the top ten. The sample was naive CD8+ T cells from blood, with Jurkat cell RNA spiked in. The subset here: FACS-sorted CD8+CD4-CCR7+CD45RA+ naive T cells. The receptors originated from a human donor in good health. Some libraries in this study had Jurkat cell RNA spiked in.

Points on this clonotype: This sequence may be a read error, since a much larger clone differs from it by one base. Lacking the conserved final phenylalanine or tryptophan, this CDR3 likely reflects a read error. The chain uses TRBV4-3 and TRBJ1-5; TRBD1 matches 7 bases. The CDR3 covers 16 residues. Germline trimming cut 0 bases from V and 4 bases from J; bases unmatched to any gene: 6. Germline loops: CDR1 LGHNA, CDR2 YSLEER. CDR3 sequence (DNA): TGCGCCAGCAGCCAAGACCGACAGGGCGTTAATCAGCCCCAGCATTCT. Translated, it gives CASSQDRQGVNQPQHS.

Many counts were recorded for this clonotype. The CDR3 DNA sequence: TGTGCCAGCAGTGATCTGGCGGAGCAAGCCAAAAACATTCAGTACTTC. Its protein is CASSDLAEQAKNIQYF. The J gene is TRBJ2-4, the V gene TRBV2; D remains unclear. There are 16 residues in the CDR3. The V gene's germline CDR1 is SNHLY and CDR2 FYNNEI. V lost 3 bases to trimming and J lost 0 bases, with 12 bases between them.

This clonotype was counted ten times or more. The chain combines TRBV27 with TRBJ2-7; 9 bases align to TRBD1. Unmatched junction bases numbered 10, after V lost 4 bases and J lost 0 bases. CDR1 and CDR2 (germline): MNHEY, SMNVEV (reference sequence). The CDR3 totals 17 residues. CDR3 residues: CASSSGQGTPSSYEQYF. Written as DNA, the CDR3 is TGTGCCAGCAGTTCTGGACAGGGGACGCCTAGCTCCTACGAGCAGTACTTC.

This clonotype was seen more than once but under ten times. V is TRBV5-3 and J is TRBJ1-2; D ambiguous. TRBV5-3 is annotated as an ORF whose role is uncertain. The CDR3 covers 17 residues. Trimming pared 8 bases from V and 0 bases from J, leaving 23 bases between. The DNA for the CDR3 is TGTGCCAGCAGCCGAAGACAACGCCTTATAACTAACTATGGCTACACCTTC. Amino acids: CASSRRQRLITNYGYTF.

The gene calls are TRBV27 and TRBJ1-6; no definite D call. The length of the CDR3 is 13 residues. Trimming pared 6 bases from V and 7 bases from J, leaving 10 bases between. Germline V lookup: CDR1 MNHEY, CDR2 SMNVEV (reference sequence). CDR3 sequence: CASSPALNSPLHF. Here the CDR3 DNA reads TGTGCCAGCAGCCCGGCCCTAAATTCACCCCTCCACTTT.